The following is a T cell receptor beta chain sequence with its context. Its antigen is still unknown. This sample is drawn from a study of cytomegalovirus exposure and HLA in healthy donors. The primer mix had 60 Vbeta and 13 Jbeta primers. TCRdb keeps only in-frame clones here, not all; method: immunoSEQ multiplex PCR. The repertoire holds approximately 290,000 clones, with about 80% as singletons. Findings and limits, study-wide: A list of roughly 160 TCR beta chains associated with cytomegalovirus was given.

The CDR3 runs to 14 residues. Germline CDR1 and CDR2: MNHEY and SMNVEV (reference sequence). V lost 3 bases to trimming and J lost 6 bases, with 11 bases between them. The V and J genes are TRBV27 and TRBJ2-2; tentatively, D is TRBD1 (6 bases). Source material: PBMCs. The sequence was collected from a girl aged 2 to 9 in good health and CMV-seronegative. CDR3 amino acids: CASSFQTGPGELFF. As DNA, the CDR3 is TGTGCCAGCAGTTTCCAGACAGGTCCCGGGGAGCTGTTTTTT.